The 15 T cell receptor beta chains below all came from one sample that was sequenced in a study of glioma-infiltrating T cells. TCR alpha and beta CDR3 regions were amplified from RNA using iRepertoire nested multiplex PCR. TCRdb independently ran MiXCR on the multiplex PCR reads; one entry per CDR3 protein. The profile shows around 100,000 distinct CDR3 sequences, around 28% of them singletons. Sequenced sample: glioma tissue, nonneoplastic brain tissue, or PBMCs (not recorded which). The receptors derive from a human donor with low-grade glioma or glioblastoma, undergoing nonglioma brain surgery, or in good health (not recorded which).

This sequence joins TRBV2 and TRBJ2-7, with TRBD1 as a possible D gene (6 bases). V was pared by 7 bases and J by 9 bases, with 16 bases between. CDR3 length: 12 residues. Germline lookup yields CDR1 SNHLY and CDR2 FYNNEI. The CDR3 bases are TGTGCCAGCAACTTAAACACAGGGTGGCAGTACTTC. Protein sequence: CASNLNTGWQYF.

This clonotype appeared a few times. The V and J genes are TRBV12-5 and TRBJ1-3; D might be TRBD1 (5 bases). The ends were cut back, 6 bases at V and 3 bases at J, with 12 bases in the middle. CDR3 size: 14 residues. From germline, CDR1 is LGHNT and CDR2 FRNRAP. The CDR3 nucleotides are TGTGCTAGTGGGCGCGGAACAGGTGGAAACACCATATATTTT. Amino acids: CASGRGTGGNTIYF.

This clonotype was observed at least ten times. The chain joins TRBV7-3 to TRBJ1-1; a possible D gene is TRBD1 (6 bases). The CDR3 has 16 amino acids. Germline V gives CDR1 SGHTA, CDR2 FQGTGA. V shed 5 bases and J shed 3 bases, with 19 bases lying between them. CDR3: CASSTLGGGRDTEAFF. The CDR3 nucleotides are TGTGCCAGCAGCACCCTCGGTGGGGGCCGGGACACTGAAGCTTTCTTT.

This clonotype was counted ten times or more. This chain links TRBV6-6 with TRBJ2-1, with 7 bases lining up with TRBD1. The CDR3 contains 17 residues. CDR1 and CDR2 (germline): MNHNY, SVGAGI (reference sequence). V trimming: 0 bases; J trimming: 6 bases; junction bases outside the gene matches: 11. In DNA, the CDR3 is TGTGCCAGCAGTTACTCGGGGCGACAGGGCATCGGCAATGAGCAGTTCTTC. Its protein is CASSYSGRQGIGNEQFF.

This clonotype was counted ten times or more. This chain joins TRBV20-1 and TRBJ2-7; 7 bases align to TRBD1. This CDR3 region has 13 residues. The germline V gene encodes CDR1 DFQATT and CDR2 SNEGSKA (reference sequence). V lost 6 bases to trimming and J lost 1 base; unmatched junction nucleotides: 6. The CDR3 is CSAGKGQSYEQYF. In DNA form, the CDR3 reads TGCAGTGCCGGAAAGGGACAGTCCTACGAGCAGTACTTC.

This clonotype was detected many times. The rearrangement uses TRBV2 and TRBJ1-2; D uncertain. V was trimmed by 6 bases and J by 4 bases, leaving 9 bases between them. CDR3 length: 12 amino acids. Germline V gives CDR1 SNHLY, CDR2 FYNNEI. CDR3 in amino acids: CASRDGIYGYTF. The CDR3 DNA follows: TGTGCCAGCAGGGACGGTATCTATGGCTACACCTTC.

This clonotype has ten or more counts. The rearrangement joins TRBV6-1 to TRBJ2-5, with a possible D match to TRBD1 (6 bases). The V and J ends lost 3 bases and 2 bases respectively, with 10 bases between them. This CDR3 contains 14 residues. Germline V gives CDR1 MNHNS, CDR2 SASEGT. The CDR3 bases are TGTGCCAGCAGTGACGGACAGATACAAGAGACCCAGTACTTC. This codes for CASSDGQIQETQYF.

This clonotype was seen only a few times. In DNA, the CDR3 is TGTGCCAGCAGTAACCCGACAGGGGATTCGGGCGAGCAGTACTTC. Its protein is CASSNPTGDSGEQYF. The chain has TRBV6-1 and TRBJ2-7, with 8 bases aligning to TRBD1. The germline CDR1 and CDR2 sequences are MNHNS and SASEGT. This CDR3 comprises 15 residues. Trimming cost V 5 bases and J 6 bases; bases outside gene matches: 12.

J is TRBJ1-1 and V is TRBV19; D ambiguous. This CDR3 has 15 amino acids. The V gene lost 5 bases and the J gene lost 5 bases, with 18 bases spanning the gap. Looked up from germline, CDR1 is LNHDA and CDR2 is SQIVND (reference sequence). DNA of the CDR3: TGTGCCAGTAGTCCCTCCTCGATCTTGGGGACTGAAGCTTTCTTT. Protein product: CASSPSSILGTEAFF.

This clonotype was detected many times. The V and J genes are TRBV4-3 and TRBJ2-3, with TRBD1 identical over 7 bases. In germline, CDR1 is LGHNA, CDR2 YSLEER. The CDR3 contains 16 residues. Trimming removed 1 base from V and 4 bases from J; junction bases left unmatched: 8. For the CDR3, the DNA is TGCGCCAGCAGCCAAGGACTTATACAGGGGTCAGATACGCAGTATTTT. This encodes CASSQGLIQGSDTQYF.

This clonotype appeared a few times. The chain combines TRBV2 with TRBJ2-4, with D perhaps TRBD1 (6 bases). Germline CDR1 SNHLY, CDR2 FYNNEI. There are 14 residues in the CDR3. Trimming stripped 7 bases from V and 6 bases from J, with 16 bases between. The CDR3 DNA reads TGTGCCAGCACTTCACCGACAGGTTTAAACATTCAGTACTTC. Residues: CASTSPTGLNIQYF.

The chain uses TRBV12-3 or TRBV12-4 and TRBJ2-7; tentative D call: TRBD2 (6 bases). CDR3 size: 14 residues. The ends were cut back, 4 bases at V and 4 bases at J, with 14 bases in the middle. In DNA form, the CDR3 reads TGTGCCAGCAGTTCCAGCGTGGGGACTTACGAGCAGTACTTC. This encodes CASSSSVGTYEQYF.

Of note for this clonotype: A read error may account for a junction end that differs from germline. V gene TRBV6-2 or TRBV6-3 combines with J gene TRBJ2-5; D not resolved. The germline gives CDR1 MNHEY, CDR2 SVGEGT. The CDR3 extends over 13 amino acids. CDR3 amino acids: CASSLYFGETQYF. For the CDR3, the DNA is TGTGCCAGCAGTTTGTACTTCGGAGAGACGCAGTACTTC.

This clonotype was picked up many times. This chain connects TRBV6-1 to TRBJ1-5; D remains ambiguous. The V end was cut by 2 bases, the J end by 8 bases, with 19 bases between. The length of the CDR3 is 16 residues. The germline V gene has CDR1 MNHNS and CDR2 SASEGT. DNA of the CDR3: TGTGCCAGCAGTGAAACGGCCGGGATACCGAGGGAGCCCCAGCATTTT. Translation: CASSETAGIPREPQHF.

This clonotype occurred many times. This chain joins TRBV2 and TRBJ2-3; 8 positions match TRBD2. After removal of 11 bases from V and 0 bases from J, the junction contained 7 bases not matched to a gene. CDR1 SNHLY and CDR2 FYNNEI come from the germline V gene. This CDR3 contains 14 residues. The CDR3 protein is CADRSGTSTDTQYF. CDR3 DNA: TGTGCCGACCGTAGCGGGACTAGCACAGATACGCAGTATTTT. The variable domain in full, with the rest retrieved from reference TRBV2 and TRBJ2-3, is EPEVTQTPSHQVTQMGQEVILRCVPISNHLYFYWYRQILGQKVEFLVSFYNNEISEKSEIFDDQFSVERPDGSNFTLKIRSTKLEDSAMYFCADRSGTSTDTQYFGPGTRLTVL.